These 27 T cell receptor beta chains came from one sample sequenced in a study of tumor and adjacent non-tumor tissue in lung cancer. Three rounds of nested PCR, following a modified ARM-PCR protocol, produced the TCRbeta library. MiXCR was run by TCRdb on the multiplex PCR reads, yielding one entry per CDR3 protein. Found here are more than 55,000 distinct CDR3 sequences, about 63% of them singletons; the top ten hold around 33%. The template was RNA from unsorted bulk tissue. More than 3 cm separated this lung sample from the edge of the tumor. The specimen sequenced was distant non-tumor lung tissue. The receptors originated from a man between 65 and 85 years old with non-small cell lung cancer.

Comment on this clonotype: A much larger clone lies a single base off, so this may be a read error. The rearrangement uses TRBV7-9 and TRBJ2-1, with 7 positions matching TRBD2. The CDR3 is 14 amino acids. The V and J ends lost 1 base and 13 bases, in that order; junction bases with no gene match: 10. Looked up from germline, CDR1 is SEHNR and CDR2 is FQNEAQ (reference sequence). In nucleotides, the CDR3 is TGTGCCAGCAGCTTAGAGACCGGGAGGATGGATCAGTTCTTC. Translating gives CASSLETGRMDQFF. Together with reference TRBV7-9 and TRBJ2-1, the CDR3 gives the full variable domain: DTGVSQNPRHKITKRGQNVTFRCDPISEHNRLYWYRQTLGQGPEFLTYFQNEAQLEKSRLLSDRFSAERPKGSFSTLEIQRTEQGDSAMYLCASSLETGRMDQFFGPGTRLTVL.

In its sample, this clonotype was seen many times. This rearrangement joins TRBV12-3 or TRBV12-4 to TRBJ2-1; D remains ambiguous. The CDR3 totals 11 residues. Trimming took off 8 bases at V and 6 bases at J, with 8 bases between the two ends. CDR3 DNA: TGTGCCAGCTCCTGGCTCAATGAGCAGTTCTTC. Encoded protein: CASSWLNEQFF.

This clonotype was counted only a few times. Just one base apart from a much larger clone, this may be a read error. The V gene is TRBV6-5, the J gene TRBJ2-3, with no clear D. Trimming left V 8 bases short and J 1 base short, with 13 bases between. The CDR3 is 14 amino acids. Germline-derived CDR1 and CDR2 are MNHEY and SVGAGI. CDR3 nucleotide sequence: TGTGCCAGCGTTTCATCTCGCGGCACAGATACGCAGTATTTT. Protein: CASVSSRGTDTQYF.

About this clonotype itself: It may be a read error: a sequence one base away is much more abundant. This CDR3 is missing its conserved last phenylalanine or tryptophan, likely due to a read error. The chain uses TRBV10-3 and TRBJ2-1; possible D gene TRBD1, 7 bases. This CDR3 has 14 amino acids. The V end was cut by 10 bases, the J end by 4 bases, with 17 bases between. From germline, CDR1 is ENHRY and CDR2 SYGVKD. The CDR3 sequence is CATMTGTRYNEQFI. The CDR3 DNA sequence: TGTGCCACCATGACAGGGACTCGTTACAATGAGCAGTTCATC.

On this clonotype: A junction boundary mismatches the germline segment, possibly from a read error. V gene TRBV6-5 combines with J gene TRBJ2-7; maybe TRBD2 (6 bases). CDR3 length: 15 amino acids. The germline CDR1 and CDR2 sequences are MNHEY and SVGAGI. The CDR3 DNA sequence: TGTGTCAGCTGTTGGGCGGGACGGAGCTCCTACGAGCAGTACTTC. This sequence encodes CVSCWAGRSSYEQYF.

The chain employs TRBV30 and TRBJ2-2, with TRBD1 as a possible D gene (5 bases). This CDR3 comprises 15 residues. Looked up from germline, CDR1 is GTSNPN and CDR2 is SVGIG (reference sequence). Trimming stripped 2 bases from V and 7 bases from J, with 17 bases between. The CDR3 coding sequence is TGTGCCTGGAGTCACCCCCCCAAGGGGTTCGGGGAGCTGTTTTTT. It specifies CAWSHPPKGFGELFF.

The chain uses TRBV11-3 and TRBJ1-1; the D gene is possibly TRBD1 (5 bases). The CDR3 extends over 16 amino acids. V lost 5 bases, J lost 6 bases, and 22 bases lay in between. The germline gives CDR1 SGHNT, CDR2 YENEEA. The DNA of the CDR3 is TGTGCCAGCAGCCGCAGCGGGACGAATATGGACTCTGAAGCTTTCTTT. As protein: CASSRSGTNMDSEAFF.

This CDR3 is CASSIRTSGVGEQYF. Here the CDR3 DNA reads TGTGCCAGCAGCATCAGGACTAGCGGGGTAGGCGAGCAGTACTTC. This rearrangement joins TRBV28 to TRBJ2-7; 12 nucleotides agree with TRBD2. CDR1 and CDR2 from the germline V gene are MDHEN and SYDVKM. V shed 6 bases and J 6 bases; nucleotides not matched to a gene: 9. The CDR3 covers 15 residues. The full variable domain, its missing parts supplied by reference TRBV28 and TRBJ2-7, is DVKVTQSSRYLVKRTGEKVFLECVQDMDHENMFWYRQDPGLGLRLIYFSYDVKMKEKGDIPEGYSVSREKKERFSLILESASTNQTSMYLCASSIRTSGVGEQYFGPGTRLTVT.

This clonotype was picked up one time. V and J are TRBV5-4 and TRBJ2-1, with 7 bases that match TRBD1. V trimming: 6 bases; J trimming: 13 bases; junction bases outside the gene matches: 19. This CDR3 contains 15 residues. Per the germline V gene, CDR1 is SGHNT and CDR2 is YYREEE (reference sequence). The CDR3 loop is CASNTQEYMGQQQFF. DNA of the CDR3: TGTGCCAGCAACACACAGGAGTATATGGGACAGCAACAGTTCTTC.

Worth noting for this clonotype: The missing conserved phenylalanine or tryptophan at the end of this CDR3 makes a read error likely. This sequence joins TRBV4-1 and TRBJ1-6; 12 nucleotides align to TRBD1. This CDR3 is built from 18 residues. After removal of 0 bases from V and 14 bases from J, the junction contained 14 bases not matched to a gene. Germline CDR1 and CDR2: MGHRA and YSYEKL. The CDR3 region is CASSQDPPGQGARWSLHS. In DNA form, the CDR3 reads TGCGCCAGCAGCCAAGATCCCCCGGGACAGGGGGCCCGGTGGTCCCTCCACTCT.

As for this clonotype: Germline and junction disagree at one end, which may indicate a read error. CDR3 coding DNA: TGTGTCTGGAGCCTCCCCGGGACAGGGACAGAGACCCAGTACTTC. Translating it yields CVWSLPGTGTETQYF. The chain employs TRBV30 and TRBJ2-5; 9 bases map to TRBD1. Germline CDR1 GTSNPN, CDR2 SVGIG (reference sequence). CDR3 size: 15 residues.

This clonotype appeared a few times. The V and J genes are TRBV5-6 and TRBJ1-4; 8 bases map to TRBD1. Germline trimming cut 3 bases from V and 8 bases from J; bases unmatched to any gene: 6. The germline CDR1 and CDR2 sequences are SGHDT and YYEEEE. The CDR3 is 14 residues long. CDR3 DNA: TGTGCCAGCAGCTCGACAGGGGTAGGGGAAAAACTGTTTTTT. Translating it yields CASSSTGVGEKLFF.

This clonotype was observed a few times. This may be a read error: a much more frequent sequence differs by one nucleotide. The gene calls are TRBV6-1 and TRBJ1-3; D gene uncertain. Germline loops: CDR1 MNHNS, CDR2 SASEGT. This CDR3 comprises 15 residues. The CDR3 DNA is TGTGTCAGCAGTGAATCAGCAACGGGAGGAAACACCATATATTTT. Its protein product is CVSSESATGGNTIYF.

The V and J genes are TRBV28 and TRBJ2-2; the D gene is possibly TRBD2 (5 bases). Germline values: CDR1 MDHEN, CDR2 SYDVKM. Trimming stripped 5 bases from V and 0 bases from J, with 10 bases between. There are 15 residues in the CDR3. The CDR3 is CASSIPGTNTGELFF. CDR3 DNA: TGTGCCAGCAGTATCCCCGGGACGAACACCGGGGAGCTGTTTTTT. Complete variable domain (other parts from reference TRBV28 and TRBJ2-2): DVKVTQSSRYLVKRTGEKVFLECVQDMDHENMFWYRQDPGLGLRLIYFSYDVKMKEKGDIPEGYSVSREKKERFSLILESASTNQTSMYLCASSIPGTNTGELFFGEGSRLTVL.

The rearrangement links TRBV11-3 to TRBJ2-7, with D maybe TRBD2 (5 bases). With 5 bases removed from V and 2 bases from J, the gap between germline ends came to 16 bases. CDR1 SGHNT and CDR2 YENEEA come from the germline V gene. The CDR3 has 15 residues. Written as DNA, the CDR3 is TGTGCCAGCAGCCCTGCCGGGATAGTGGCCTACGAGCAGTACGTC. Translation: CASSPAGIVAYEQYV.

About this clonotype itself: Relative to the germline gene, one junction end is altered; a read error may explain this. The CDR3 protein is CVSSYSISRGGQETRYF. In DNA, the CDR3 is TGTGTCAGCAGTTACTCGATCTCGCGGGGGGGCCAAGAGACCCGGTACTTC. The chain uses TRBV6-2 or TRBV6-3 and TRBJ2-5; 9 bases are shared with TRBD2. Germline V CDR1 and CDR2: MNHEY, SVGEGT. The CDR3 is made up of 17 amino acids.

This clonotype was seen many times. The V call is TRBV20-1, the J call TRBJ1-5, with a possible D match to TRBD1 (5 bases). Germline V lookup: CDR1 DFQATT, CDR2 SNEGSKA (reference sequence). The CDR3 extends over 14 amino acids. V was shortened by 8 bases and J by 5 bases, with 19 bases between the two germline ends. CDR3 bases: TGCAGTACCGTACCCATCAGGGAGGATCAGCCCCAGCATTTT. This sequence encodes CSTVPIREDQPQHF.

About this clonotype itself: Germline is not matched at one junction end, which may reflect a read error. CDR3 DNA: TGTGCCATCAGTGGGGCAGATGTGGTATACGAGCAATACTTC. Residues: CAISGADVVYEQYF. The chain joins TRBV10-3 to TRBJ2-7, with D unclear. CDR1 is ENHRY, CDR2 SYGVKD, per germline. The length of the CDR3 is 14 residues.

J is TRBJ2-7 and V is TRBV10-3; tentatively, D is TRBD2 (6 bases). Germline values: CDR1 ENHRY, CDR2 SYGVKD. This CDR3 contains 12 residues. Trimming took 10 bases from V and 3 from J, leaving 13 bases between them. This CDR3 is CANWRVNYEQYF. DNA of the CDR3: TGTGCCAACTGGAGGGTAAACTACGAGCAGTACTTC.

This clonotype was found many times. The J gene is TRBJ2-1, the V gene TRBV12-3 or TRBV12-4, with 10 bases fitting TRBD2. This CDR3 is built from 14 residues. The V gene end was trimmed by 4 bases and the J gene end by 4 bases; junction bases not matched to a gene: 1. In DNA form, the CDR3 reads TGTGCCAGCAGTTCTAGCGGGGGTTACAATGAGCAGTTCTTC. Translated: CASSSSGGYNEQFF.

This clonotype was found a few times. This may arise from a read error, as a much more abundant clone is one base away. The CDR3 end shows no conserved phenylalanine or tryptophan, and so a read error is likely. This chain connects TRBV7-9 to TRBJ1-1, with a possible D match to TRBD1 (5 bases). CDR3 length equals 14 residues. Germline lookup yields CDR1 SEHNR and CDR2 FQNEAQ (reference sequence). V gave up 5 bases and J gave up 0 bases, with 10 bases separating them. CDR3 in amino acids: CASSLGRVNTEAFL. CDR3 in DNA: TGTGCCAGCAGCCTGGGGCGAGTGAACACTGAAGCTTTCCTT.

Details on this clonotype: With a much larger clone just one base away, this may be a read error. This chain connects TRBV5-4 to TRBJ2-5, with D possibly being TRBD2 (5 bases). This CDR3 spans 13 amino acids. CDR1 is SGHNT and CDR2 is YYREEE in the germline V gene (reference sequence). V was trimmed by 1 base and J by 5 bases, leaving 9 bases between them. CDR3 coding DNA: TGTGCCAGCAGCTTGCCGGGATGGGAGACCCAGTACTTC. Its protein product is CASSLPGWETQYF.

As for this clonotype: One end of the junction is discordant with germline, which a read error may explain. The V call is TRBV6-5, the J call TRBJ1-5; no clear D gene. The CDR3 contains 17 residues. Germline V gene data show CDR1 as MNHEY and CDR2 as SVGAGI. This CDR3 reads CVSSYTRDRETDQSQHF. The CDR3 DNA sequence: TGTGTCAGCAGTTACACCCGGGATAGAGAAACCGATCAGTCCCAGCATTTT.

With regard to this clonotype: At one end the junction does not follow the germline gene, possibly because of a read error. This sequence joins TRBV5-4 and TRBJ1-1, with 7 bases lining up with TRBD1. The CDR3 is made up of 14 amino acids. Germline CDR1 SGHNT, CDR2 YYREEE (reference sequence). The CDR3 bases are TGTGACAGCAGTATCTGGGACAGGAACACTGAAGCTTTCTTT. It specifies CDSSIWDRNTEAFF.

J is TRBJ2-1 and V is TRBV11-1; D is unclear. Germline loops: CDR1 SGHAT, CDR2 FQDESV (reference sequence). The CDR3 has 14 residues. V shed 9 bases and J shed 8 bases, with 20 bases lying between them. DNA of the CDR3: TGTGCCAGGAGCCCCCGGAATGGGGTGGATGAGCAGTTCTTC. This codes for CARSPRNGVDEQFF.

At least ten counts were recorded for this clonotype. The rearrangement uses TRBV6-5 and TRBJ2-4, with D perhaps being TRBD1 or TRBD2 (5 bases each). CDR1 MNHEY and CDR2 SVGAGI come from the germline V gene. CDR3 length: 14 amino acids. The V gene lost 0 bases and the J gene lost 6 bases, with 9 bases spanning the gap. Written as DNA, the CDR3 is TGTGCCAGCAGTTACTCGGGGGTGGCAAACATTCAGTACTTC. Translating it yields CASSYSGVANIQYF.

The genes are TRBV11-1 and TRBJ1-4; D might be TRBD1 (5 bases). V was trimmed by 9 bases and J by 5 bases, leaving 19 bases between them. CDR1 and CDR2 (germline): SGHAT, FQDESV (reference sequence). The CDR3 has 15 residues. For the CDR3, the DNA is TGTGCCAGAAGCAAGGAACAGGAGCCGAATGAAAAACTGTTTTTT. Translation: CARSKEQEPNEKLFF.